The text below deals with one TCR beta chain. Its antigen is unidentified. This specimen belongs to a study of shared clonotypes between healthy human individuals. Study outcomes and limitations: Measured sharing among donors was expected to vary with sequencing depth. Across four donors, naive CD4 shared roughly 5%, naive CD8 more than 3%, memory CD4 roughly 2.4%, memory CD8 roughly 0.37%.

The run depth of the assay was deep. The method was immunoSEQ multiplex PCR; TCRdb's version includes in-frame clones alone and lacks a portion of them. Of 2,500,000 or so clones listed, 93% are singletons. The CD4+ fraction was divided into a CD45RA+ naive subset and a CD45RA-negative memory subset. Germline V lookup: CDR1 SGHDT, CDR2 YYEEEE. This CDR3 spans 16 amino acids. With 4 bases clipped from V and 14 bases from J, the junction kept 18 bases outside the gene matches. The gene calls are TRBV5-6 and TRBJ2-1; 10 nucleotides match TRBD2. Sequencing was performed on naive CD4+ T cells from PBMCs. Sample subset: CD45RA+ positively selected. This sequence originates from a man aged 18 to 35 in good health. Some clones in this sample may be carry-over from other donors' samples. The CDR3 nucleotides are TGTGCCAGCAGCCCCAGGGCTCTAGCGGGAGTAGGGCGGGAGTTCTTC. Its translation is CASSPRALAGVGREFF.